One sample yielded the 5 T cell receptor beta chains listed below, sequenced in a study of shared clonotypes between healthy human individuals. Clones were read by immunoSEQ multiplex PCR, and TCRdb kept only the in-frame ones, dropping some. The sample includes around 1.1 million clones, about four fifths seen only once; the top ten take 0.5% to 0.65%. Sequences were obtained from memory CD4+ T cells from PBMCs. Specified subset: CD45RA-negative fraction. Receptors were obtained from a man between 18 and 35 years old in good health. Some clones in this sample may be carry-over from other donors' samples.

The chain carries TRBV28 and TRBJ1-2; TRBD1 might be the D (5 bases). V lost 4 bases and J lost 4, with 22 bases in between. Germline V gives CDR1 MDHEN, CDR2 SYDVKM. The CDR3 spans 17 residues. CDR3 nucleotide sequence: TGTGCCAGCAGTTCACAAGGACGGTCACGGGGGAGCTATGGCTACACCTTC. Its translation is CASSSQGRSRGSYGYTF.

On this clone: Other DNA sequences in the same sample also yield this CDR3. The chain recombines TRBV2 with TRBJ2-7; tentative D call: TRBD1 (6 bases). Per germline, CDR1 SNHLY and CDR2 FYNNEI. The V end was cut by 6 bases, the J end by 2 bases, with 14 bases between. The CDR3 contains 14 residues. The CDR3 protein is CASSEQGVTYEQYF. The CDR3 DNA sequence: TGTGCCAGCAGCGAACAGGGCGTCACCTACGAGCAGTACTTC.

This clone appeared a few times. Within the sample, other DNA sequences also encode this same CDR3. The chain links TRBV28 to TRBJ2-3, with D tentatively TRBD2 (6 bases). The germline V gene has CDR1 MDHEN and CDR2 SYDVKM. Trimming stripped 5 bases from V and 6 bases from J, with 12 bases between. There are 13 residues in the CDR3. This CDR3 is CASSPGGPDTQYF. CDR3 coding DNA: TGTGCCAGCAGTCCAGGAGGGCCGGATACGCAGTATTTT.

The rearrangement joins TRBV27 to TRBJ1-2, with 8 bases that match TRBD1. CDR3 length: 16 residues. Germline V CDR1 and CDR2: MNHEY, SMNVEV (reference sequence). V gave up 6 bases and J gave up 3 bases; unmatched junction bases: 12. CDR3 loop: CASSSDPGTGYYGYTF. CDR3 nucleotide sequence: TGTGCCAGCAGCTCAGACCCGGGGACAGGCTACTATGGCTACACCTTC.

The chain combines TRBV28 with TRBJ1-2; 9 positions agree with TRBD1. Germline CDR1 MDHEN, CDR2 SYDVKM. The trim removed 5 bases at V and 3 bases at J, leaving 4 bases unmatched. CDR3 length: 14 residues. The CDR3 coding sequence is TGTGCCAGCAGTCGGGACAGGGTGGACTATGGCTACACCTTC. Protein product: CASSRDRVDYGYTF.